This T cell receptor (beta chain) was captured in a study of identical twins (dated by TCRdb to 2016 to 2018). Concerning the study at large: The study deep-sequenced TCR alpha and beta repertoires from monozygotic twins, unrelated adults of various ages and cord blood to test whether fetal clonotypes persist. To rule out contamination, the twin experiments were replicated at different times with different library preparation protocols.

General study outcomes and caveats: Because the same donors could not be followed over many years, the conclusions relied on cross-sectional statistical analysis. Invariant T cells such as MAIT and iNKT could partly confound zero-insertion analyses, although diverse VJ usage argued against such confounding for most clonotypes. Compared with coincidental sharing between unrelated individuals, out-of-frame TCR alpha sequences shared between twins had an excess of sequences with low generation probability. The excess sharing between twins in beta out-of-frame sequences was weaker because fewer shared sequences reduced the signal-to-noise ratio. In monozygotic twins, out-of-frame TCR alpha sharing was systematically underestimated by recombination models, although the models agreed with sharing between unrelated individuals. Abundant cord blood beta clonotypes had fewer insertions, young adult naive repertoires showed a similar but weaker trend, and memory repertoires showed no such trend.

The CDR3 covers 15 residues, taking in both the cysteine and the phenylalanine. Only the CDR3 DNA stays, 45 bases, in frame from base 1. The V end gives up 0 bases and the J end 7 bases, leaving 8 bases in the junction not matched to a gene. CDR1 and CDR2 were assigned from the germline V gene as SGHRS and YFSETQ. This clonotype came up a few times. It lacks a known antigen. No base-level quality is on record; no much larger clone is a single base apart. The method was 5' RACE. Instrument used: Illumina HiSeq 2000. A universal primer binding site was added through template switching, and the final cDNA carried a unique molecular identifier so that TCR cDNA molecules could be counted accurately. Specific primers in the conserved constant-segment region were used to synthesize first-strand cDNA for TCR alpha and beta chains. To control for contamination, every cDNA library carried two barcodes: a SMART-Mk sample barcode plus Illumina barcodes. Two successive PCR steps introduced TruSeq adapter sequences along with Illumina sample barcodes. The Illumina HiSeq platform was used with custom primers to sequence TCR alpha and beta cDNA libraries. The paper's processing steps were these. MiGEC processed the raw reads to extract unique molecular identifiers, while MiXCR was used to determine the CDR3 positions. For each individual, recombination models were inferred using an EM algorithm with the repgenHMM and IGoR tools. The tcR package in R was used for shared clonotype analysis, with sharing normalized by the product of cloneset sizes. Out-of-frame nonproductive sequences were analyzed to study raw recombination free of thymic and clonal selection effects. TCRdb itself trimmed the public reads at Q25 with fastp, ran MiXCR and retained productive beta chains. Each entry is one CDR3 protein sequence, shown with its most common DNA and genes. TCRdb's processing, not the study's, gives the V and J calls here. This sample has nearly 900,000 distinct CDR3 sequences in its table, and 12% of those were observed once. The ten top clones hold roughly 1.6% of the sample.

Every donor in the study was a healthy Caucasian. Three pairs of female monozygotic twins, all aged about 18 to 30 years, were included in the twin cohort. RNA for TCR libraries was isolated from peripheral blood mononuclear cells. The data were also submitted as part of a second study, on yellow fever vaccine responses in identical twins. In that second paper, the authors write: According to the authors, in identical twins the way T cells responded to vaccination appeared partly convergent and partly personalized. In the study, vaccine-responding T cell clones were precisely tracked in identical twins.

The sequence is built from TRBV5-1 and TRBJ2-7; 9 middle bases align to TRBD1. The source material was PBMCs. The clonotype comes from a young woman in good health. The DNA sequence is given as TGCGCCAGCAGCTTGGCCGGGACAGGGTTGAGAGAGCAGTACTTC. Translated, this gives CASSLAGTGLREQYF. Reference TRBV5-1 and TRBJ2-7 genes cover what lies past the CDR3, so the full variable domain is KAGVTQTPRYLIKTRGQQVTLSCSPISGHRSVSWYQQTPGQGLQFLFEYFSETQRNKGNFPGRFSGRQFSNSRSEMNVSTLELGDSALYLCASSLAGTGLREQYFGPGTRLTVT.